The 13 T cell receptor beta chains reported below all come from one sample, sequenced in a study of regulatory T cells in long-lasting Graves disease. Time point indicated: persistent/refractory GD, antithyroid drugs over 5 years with positive TRAb. PBMCs were the source of the RNA used for TCR sequencing. Construction of TCR beta libraries relied on iRepertoire HTBI primers and on Arm-PCR targeting CDR3 regions. TCRdb independently ran MiXCR on the multiplex PCR reads; one entry per CDR3 protein. This sample carries about 300,000 distinct CDR3 sequences, 22% of them seen once, and the ten largest clones take about 56%. The starting material was peripheral blood mononuclear cells (PBMCs), obtained when the disease was refractory, from a patient treated with antithyroid drugs. These receptors all come from a female donor with Graves disease.

About this clonotype itself: A much more abundant neighbour one base away suggests this may be a read error. The rearrangement joins TRBV3-1 to TRBJ1-5, with D hard to call. Germline V lookup: CDR1 LGHDT, CDR2 YNNKEL (reference sequence). The CDR3 runs to 12 residues. V was trimmed by 0 bases and J by 6 bases, leaving 3 bases between them. The CDR3 loop is CASSQESQPQHF. CDR3 in DNA: TGTGCCAGCAGCCAAGAGAGTCAGCCCCAGCATTTT.

The sample holds many counts of this clonotype. The V and J genes are TRBV7-9 and TRBJ1-1; D call uncertain. The CDR3 is 13 residues long. From germline, CDR1 is SEHNR and CDR2 FQNEAQ (reference sequence). Trimming took off 1 base at V and 7 bases at J, with 10 bases between the two ends. Here the CDR3 reads CASSLGGRIEAFF. For the CDR3, the DNA is TGTGCCAGCAGCTTAGGCGGACGGATTGAAGCTTTCTTT.

This clonotype was seen at least ten times. The rearrangement links TRBV10-3 to TRBJ2-5; the D is unclear. V lost 8 bases and J 0 bases, leaving 10 bases between the germline ends. From germline, CDR1 is ENHRY and CDR2 SYGVKD. The CDR3 sequence is 13 residues long. The CDR3 sequence is CAIGSGDQETQYF. CDR3 DNA sequence: TGTGCCATCGGATCAGGCGACCAAGAGACCCAGTACTTC.

This clonotype has at least ten counts. The gene calls are TRBV3-1 and TRBJ2-5; the D gene could be TRBD1 or TRBD2 (6 bases each). Per the germline V gene, CDR1 is LGHDT and CDR2 is YNNKEL (reference sequence). CDR3 length equals 13 residues. Trimming shortened V by 1 base and J by 9 bases, and 12 bases separated the two germline ends. The CDR3 nucleotides read TGTGCCAGCAGCCAAGTGGAGGGGGTAGCCCAGTACTTC. It is translated as CASSQVEGVAQYF.

The J gene is TRBJ2-5, the V gene TRBV5-6, with 11 bases fitting TRBD1. The CDR3 is made up of 15 amino acids. Germline V gene lookup returns CDR1 SGHDT and CDR2 YYEEEE. Trimming removed 4 bases from V and 0 bases from J; junction bases left unmatched: 2. CDR3 sequence: CASSGGQGDQETQYF. In DNA form, the CDR3 reads TGTGCCAGCAGCGGGGGACAGGGGGACCAAGAGACCCAGTACTTC. The full variable domain, with the rest looked up from reference TRBV5-6 and TRBJ2-5, is DAGVTQSPTHLIKTRGQQVTLRCSPKSGHDTVSWYQQALGQGPQFIFQYYEEEERQRGNFPDRFSGHQFPNYSSELNVNALLLGDSALYLCASSGGQGDQETQYFGPGTRLLVL.

This clonotype showed up just a few times. The V gene is TRBV4-2, the J gene TRBJ2-7; a weak D match, TRBD1 (6 bases). Germline V gives CDR1 LGHNA, CDR2 YNFKEQ. The length of the CDR3 is 15 residues. With 2 bases removed from V and 4 bases from J, the gap between germline ends came to 15 bases. Here the CDR3 DNA reads TGTGCCAGCAGCCAATTCAGCCGACAGGAGTACGAGCAGTACTTC. Protein sequence: CASSQFSRQEYEQYF.

This clonotype was seen a few times. The V gene is TRBV28, the J gene TRBJ2-7, with 9 bases identical to TRBD2. The CDR3 is 13 amino acids. Germline V lookup: CDR1 MDHEN, CDR2 SYDVKM. V was clipped by 6 bases and J by 10 bases; unmatched bases: 10. In DNA form, the CDR3 reads TGTGCCAGCAGAGAAGGGCTAGCGGGAAGTCAGTACTTC. This encodes CASREGLAGSQYF.

This clonotype was seen more than once but under ten times. This chain links TRBV6-1 with TRBJ2-3; D uncertain. Trimming left V 9 bases short and J 3 bases short, with 16 bases between. The CDR3 has 14 residues. Germline-derived CDR1 and CDR2 are MNHNS and SASEGT. In DNA, the CDR3 is TGTGCCAGTTCCCCCCGGGCAAATACAGATACGCAGTATTTT. Translated: CASSPRANTDTQYF.

This clonotype showed up just a few times. This sequence joins TRBV9 and TRBJ1-6; unclear D gene. With 3 bases removed from V and 7 bases from J, the gap between germline ends came to 11 bases. This CDR3 is 14 amino acids long. Germline loops: CDR1 SGDLS, CDR2 YYNGEE. CDR3 amino acids: CASSAQSLNSPLHF. Here the CDR3 DNA reads TGTGCCAGCAGCGCACAGAGTCTCAATTCACCCCTCCACTTT.

This clonotype has ten or more counts. The rearrangement joins TRBV28 to TRBJ1-1; maybe TRBD1 (5 bases). V gave up 7 bases and J gave up 6 bases, with 18 bases separating them. CDR1 and CDR2 from the germline V gene are MDHEN and SYDVKM. The CDR3 runs 14 residues. CDR3 bases: TGTGCCAGCACCCCCCGCCCCGGGGCCGCTGAAGCTTTCTTT. Protein: CASTPRPGAAEAFF.

This clonotype was seen repeatedly, ten times or more. This chain uses TRBV7-2 with TRBJ1-5, with D uncertain. This CDR3 is built from 14 residues. Trimming removed 3 bases from V and 0 bases from J, with 6 bases in between. The germline V gene encodes CDR1 SGHTA and CDR2 FQGNSA. The CDR3 DNA reads TGTGCCAGCAGCTTGAGAGGTAGCAATCAGCCCCAGCATTTT. Protein product: CASSLRGSNQPQHF.

A few counts support this clonotype. The V gene is TRBV15, the J gene TRBJ1-5; the D is unclear. Looked up from germline, CDR1 is LNHNV and CDR2 is YYDKDF (reference sequence). V was clipped by 0 bases and J by 7 bases, with 10 bases between them. This CDR3 is built from 14 residues. Written as DNA, the CDR3 is TGTGCCACCAGCAGAGATGCCGTAGGGCAGCCCCAGCATTTT. This sequence encodes CATSRDAVGQPQHF. The complete variable domain, with remaining parts taken from reference TRBV15 and TRBJ1-5, reads DAMVIQNPRYQVTQFGKPVTLSCSQTLNHNVMYWYQQKSSQAPKLLFHYYDKDFNNEADTPDNFQSRRPNTSFCFLDIRSPGLGDTAMYLCATSRDAVGQPQHFGDGTRLSIL.

Ten or more counts support this clonotype. The genes are TRBV27 and TRBJ2-4; 7 nucleotides align to TRBD2. With 5 bases clipped from V and 1 base from J, the junction kept 8 bases outside the gene matches. The CDR3 totals 16 residues. Germline assignment: CDR1 MNHEY and CDR2 SMNVEV (reference sequence). In nucleotides, the CDR3 is TGTGCCAGCAGTACCCCGTGGGGAGGGGCCAAAAACATTCAGTACTTC. Its translation: CASSTPWGGAKNIQYF.